This T cell receptor beta chain was recorded in a study of Ad26.COV2.S vaccination and SARS-CoV-2 variants. The repertoire was sequenced with immunoSEQ multiplex PCR; TCRdb's copy has only in-frame clones and lacks some. In the table there are just over 350,000 clones, around 84% of which are singletons. Trimming removed 3 bases from V and 8 bases from J; junction bases left unmatched: 13. Germline V gene lookup returns CDR1 SGHNT and CDR2 YYREEE (reference sequence). CDR3 size: 18 residues. As to this clone: Its antigen is unknown.

Treatment described: around 19 received Ad26.COV2.S at low or high dose, single or two shots; about 5 received placebo; per-sample allocation not given. Following the first vaccine or placebo injection, samples were taken on day 63. Study-level findings and limits: The TCR breadth and depth analyses may have understated or missed part of the total T cell responses.

The sequenced sample was peripheral blood, obtained in a trial of Ad26.COV2.S vaccine versus placebo. The TCR comes from a person between 18 and 65 years old who received the Ad26.COV2.S COVID-19 vaccine or a placebo. The chain uses TRBV5-4 and TRBJ2-1; 14 nucleotides agree with TRBD2. The DNA for the CDR3 is TGTGCCAGCAGCTCGGGACTAGCGGGGGTGTTTCGGGTTGATGAGCAGTTCTTC. Its translation: CASSSGLAGVFRVDEQFF.